This T cell receptor beta chain was sequenced in a study of beta chain features in type 1 diabetes. Study-wide findings and caveats: Type 1 diabetes patients had VDJ junctions that carried fewer insertions and more deletions. In all four CD4+ subsets, TCRB CDR3 length was significantly, moderately reduced in type 1 diabetes.

Concerning this clone itself: No antigen is known for it.

Every donor had blood drawn once into heparin, approximately 110 mL on average. Sorted CD4+ subsets: naive, central memory, regulatory, stem cell-like memory (CD45RO/CCR7/CD25/CD127/CD95/CD27 panel). There are 14 residues in the CDR3. Deletions cut 2 bases from V and 1 base from J, with 6 bases between. Germline V gene lookup returns CDR1 MNHNS and CDR2 SASEGT. Expressed TCRB transcripts were sequenced after all isolated RNA was converted to cDNA. Assay: immunoSEQ multiplex PCR; the TCRdb copy retains only in-frame clones and omits some. The table has around 300,000 clones, approximately 10% seen once.

The chain employs TRBV6-1 and TRBJ1-5, with D perhaps TRBD1 (5 bases). Sequences were obtained from naive CD4+ T cells from blood. The TCR comes from a woman in her twenties or thirties in good health. The CDR3 loop is CASSEYRSNQPQHF. In nucleotides, the CDR3 is TGTGCCAGCAGTGAATACAGGAGCAATCAGCCCCAGCATTTT.